This entry is about one T cell receptor beta chain. These data originate in a study of blood T cells in healthy people across ages. Drawing of peripheral blood yielded 8.5 to 10 milliliters from each donor. The CDR3 has 16 residues. Germline values: CDR1 DFQATT, CDR2 SNEGSKA (reference sequence). Trimming left V 1 base short and J 0 bases short, with 13 bases between. Primed by a sample-barcoded 5' primer and a J-beta primer mix, a second PCR proceeded for roughly 6 to 12 cycles. TCRdb reanalysed the 5' RACE reads using MiXCR and keeps one entry per CDR3 protein. The sample lists 1.2 million to 1.5 million distinct CDR3 sequences, 55% to 75% occurring once.

This clonotype originated in a man between 18 and 35 years old in good health. The chain uses TRBV20-1 and TRBJ1-5; D call uncertain. The sample was blood. This CDR3 reads CSARVSRPDSNQPQHF. Here the CDR3 DNA reads TGCAGTGCTAGAGTTAGTCGACCGGATAGCAATCAGCCCCAGCATTTT.